This is a list of T cell receptor beta chains from one sample in a study of T-cell memory formation after mild COVID-19. TCRdb independently ran MiXCR on the 5' RACE reads; one entry per CDR3 protein. The sample lists approximately 260,000 distinct CDR3 sequences; roughly 18% were seen once. The material sequenced was PBMCs or a T cell subset sorted from them (not recorded which). Receptors originate from a man aged 18 to 29 who had mild COVID-19 (a few samples of this study predate the infection). Cell type and time point are not known. Each CDR3 is given with its conserved first and last residue. D genes are given only for firm matches. Some rows have no size entry. The others give once, few or many, or a class for an expanded clone.

v_call,d_call,j_call,clone_size,cdr3_aa,cdr3_nt
TRBV7-2,TRBD2,TRBJ2-1,.,CATKSGGAYNEQFF,TGTGCCACCAAAAGCGGGGGGGCCTACAATGAGCAGTTCTTC
TRBV12-3/TRBV12-4,TRBD2,TRBJ2-1,few,CASSHPPGGRNEQFF,TGTGCCAGCAGCCATCCCCCGGGGGGGCGCAATGAGCAGTTCTTC
TRBV5-1,TRBD2,TRBJ2-1,.,CASSPSGGSESEQFF,TGCGCCAGCAGCCCTAGCGGGGGGAGCGAGAGTGAGCAGTTCTTC
TRBV6-5,.,TRBJ1-1,few,CASSYAITGHTEAFF,TGTGCCAGCAGTTACGCGATCACAGGGCACACTGAAGCTTTCTTT
TRBV18,.,TRBJ1-1,.,CASSPPGGRNTEAFF,TGTGCCAGCTCACCACCTGGAGGGAGGAACACTGAAGCTTTCTTT
TRBV9,.,TRBJ2-7,.,CASSVGESSYEQYF,TGTGCCAGCAGCGTAGGTGAGAGTTCCTACGAGCAGTACTTC
TRBV6-5,.,TRBJ1-5,.,CASSLTGSSGGNQPQHF,TGTGCCAGCAGTTTAACAGGGTCGAGTGGCGGCAATCAGCCCCAGCATTTT
TRBV11-2,TRBD1,TRBJ2-5,many,CASHPRGQTHLQETQYF,TGTGCCAGCCACCCCCGGGGACAGACCCACCTGCAAGAGACCCAGTACTTC
TRBV7-3,.,TRBJ2-7,many,CASSLDGVPGHEQYF,TGTGCCAGCAGCTTAGACGGGGTCCCGGGCCACGAGCAGTACTTC
TRBV6-4,TRBD1,TRBJ1-1,.,CASSRPGQGTGTEAFF,TGTGCCAGCAGTCGACCGGGACAGGGGACGGGCACTGAAGCTTTCTTT
TRBV10-3,.,TRBJ2-1,.,CAISATGARQFF,TGTGCCATCAGTGCGACCGGGGCTCGGCAGTTCTTC
TRBV6-5,TRBD2,TRBJ2-3,few,CASTSGDPRTQYF,TGTGCCAGCACTAGCGGGGACCCCCGTACGCAGTATTTT
TRBV20-1,TRBD1,TRBJ1-4,.,CSARDPQGAEKLFF,TGCAGTGCTAGAGATCCGCAGGGGGCTGAAAAACTGTTTTTT
TRBV7-2,.,TRBJ1-1,.,CASSQLGGTEAFF,TGTGCCAGCAGTCAGCTGGGGGGCACTGAAGCTTTCTTT
TRBV5-6,.,TRBJ1-2,.,CASSLNYGGYTF,TGTGCCAGCAGCTTGAATTATGGTGGCTACACCTTC
TRBV5-1,.,TRBJ2-6,many,CASSLVGSSGANVLTF,TGCGCCAGCAGCTTGGTCGGGAGCTCTGGGGCCAACGTCCTGACTTTC
TRBV12-3/TRBV12-4,TRBD1,TRBJ1-6,.,CASGRQGTGGSPLHF,TGTGCCAGCGGCAGACAGGGGACAGGGGGGTCACCCCTCCACTTT
TRBV5-6,.,TRBJ2-3,few,CASRHRVRDTQYF,TGTGCCAGCAGGCACAGGGTGAGAGATACGCAGTATTTT
TRBV5-1,.,TRBJ2-5,few,CASSLARGMAGETQYF,TGCGCCAGCAGCTTGGCACGGGGAATGGCAGGGGAGACCCAGTACTTC
TRBV5-4,TRBD2,TRBJ2-1,.,CASSATSGGAVEQFF,TGTGCCAGCAGCGCAACTAGCGGGGGGGCCGTTGAGCAGTTCTTC
TRBV7-8,.,TRBJ2-1,once,CASSPRRAGPDNEQFF,TGTGCCAGCAGCCCCAGACGTGCGGGGCCTGACAATGAGCAGTTCTTC
TRBV20-1,TRBD2,TRBJ2-1,.,CSALSGGLAGDDEQFF,TGCAGTGCATTATCCGGGGGACTAGCGGGGGACGATGAGCAGTTCTTC
TRBV10-2,.,TRBJ2-2,.,CASSRRADGELFF,TGCGCCAGCAGTCGGCGGGCCGACGGGGAGCTGTTTTTT
TRBV19,.,TRBJ2-7,.,CASSVSFGQFSSYEQYF,TGTGCCAGTAGTGTCTCCTTTGGGCAATTTTCCTCCTACGAGCAGTACTTC
TRBV4-3,TRBD1,TRBJ1-4,.,CASSRKGSGQLNEKLFF,TGCGCCAGCAGCCGGAAAGGCTCGGGACAGCTTAATGAAAAACTGTTTTTT
TRBV25-1,.,TRBJ1-6,few,CASSGGASSYNSPLHF,TGTGCCAGCAGCGGGGGGGCTAGCTCCTATAATTCACCCCTCCACTTT
TRBV20-1,TRBD2,TRBJ2-3,.,CSAIRPSGEADTQYF,TGCAGTGCTATAAGACCTAGCGGGGAAGCAGATACGCAGTATTTT
TRBV24-1,.,TRBJ1-5,.,CATSEATTYNQPQHF,TGTGCCACCAGTGAGGCAACCACCTACAATCAGCCCCAGCATTTT
TRBV6-1,.,TRBJ1-5,few,CASRGNQPQHF,TGTGCCAGCAGGGGCAATCAGCCCCAGCATTTT
TRBV6-6,.,TRBJ2-6,few,CASSYSGVDGIGANVLTF,TGTGCCAGCAGTTACTCCGGCGTGGACGGGATAGGGGCCAACGTCCTGACTTTC
TRBV20-1,TRBD2,TRBJ2-3,.,CSANLGLAGAGTDTQYF,TGCAGTGCTAACCTCGGACTAGCGGGGGCCGGCACAGATACGCAGTATTTT
TRBV29-1,TRBD1,TRBJ2-3,.,CSVEGTGHADTQYF,TGCAGCGTTGAAGGGACAGGGCACGCAGATACGCAGTATTTT
TRBV5-1,.,TRBJ1-6,.,CASSLGAGSPLHF,TGCGCCAGCAGCTTGGGGGCGGGTTCACCCCTCCACTTT
TRBV12-3/TRBV12-4,TRBD1,TRBJ2-1,.,CATSPGTVYNEQFF,TGTGCCACCAGTCCCGGGACAGTTTACAATGAGCAGTTCTTC
TRBV7-9,.,TRBJ2-1,many,CASSFTRGSTYNEQFF,TGTGCCAGCAGCTTTACTCGTGGGTCGACCTACAATGAGCAGTTCTTC